Listed here is a single T cell receptor beta chain. Germline CDR1 SQVTM, CDR2 ANQGSEA. The J segment lost 5 bases and the V segment lost 1 base, leaving 3 bases of the junction unmatched. This CDR3 is 14 amino acids long. The data are from a study of T cell changes during pregnancy in multiple sclerosis. TCRdb keeps only in-frame clones here, not all; method: immunoSEQ multiplex PCR. The sample yields under 80,000 clones, 85% to 95% seen once. The rearrangement links TRBV29-1 to TRBJ1-4; 8 bases align to TRBD1. The origin of this receptor is a female donor with multiple sclerosis, enrolled in a pregnancy study. Here the sequenced sample was CD4+ T cells from peripheral blood mononuclear cells, taken in the second trimester of pregnancy. CDR3 protein: CSVEGTGSNEKLFF. The CDR3, as DNA: TGCAGCGTTGAAGGGACAGGGAGCAATGAAAAACTGTTTTTT. Complete variable domain (other parts from reference TRBV29-1 and TRBJ1-4): SAVISQKPSRDICQRGTSLTIQCQVDSQVTMMFWYRQQPGQSLTLIATANQGSEATYESGFVIDKFPISRPNLTFSTLTVSNMSPEDSSIYLCSVEGTGSNEKLFFGSGTQLSVL.